A selection of T cell receptor beta chains follows, all from one sample in a study of blood T cell repertoires in COVID-19. Using immunoSEQ multiplex PCR, the repertoire was profiled, and TCRdb retains in-frame clones only, with some absent. The sample yields more than 200,000 clones, roughly 90% seen once. The sample was peripheral blood. The origin of the receptors is a woman in her thirties or forties who had recovered from COVID-19. Both conserved end residues are part of each CDR3. A D gene is named only where the DNA matches it firmly. Clone size appears in some rows only: once, few, many, or a class for an expanded clone.

TRBD2,.,TRBV12-3/TRBV12-4,TRBJ2-7,CASGSLAGYEQYF,TGTGCAAGTGGGTCACTAGCGGGCTACGAGCAGTACTTC
.,.,TRBV5-8,TRBJ2-5,CASSQGRVETQYF,TGTGCCAGCAGCCAGGGGAGGGTAGAGACCCAGTACTTC
TRBD2,.,TRBV10-3,TRBJ2-1,CAISRAGGLGNEQFF,TGTGCCATCAGTCGAGCGGGGGGGCTGGGCAATGAGCAGTTCTTC
TRBD2,.,TRBV27,TRBJ2-7,CASTPGRGDYEQYF,TGTGCCAGCACCCCGGGGCGGGGGGACTACGAGCAGTACTTC
.,.,TRBV5-5,TRBJ2-3,CASSSSDYITDTQYF,TGTGCCAGCAGCTCCTCGGACTATATCACAGATACGCAGTATTTT
TRBD1,.,TRBV18,TRBJ1-2,CASSPSVQGAVQNYGYTF,TGTGCCAGCTCACCATCGGTTCAGGGGGCAGTCCAGAACTATGGCTACACCTTC
.,once,TRBV7-2,TRBJ1-5,CASSSSQGSGQPQHF,TGTGCCAGCAGCTCGTCACAGGGAAGTGGTCAGCCCCAGCATTTT
.,few,TRBV11-3,TRBJ2-7,CASSRLGAHEQYF,TGTGCCAGCAGCCGTCTGGGGGCCCACGAGCAGTACTTC
TRBD1,.,TRBV19,TRBJ2-1,CASSIADRVNNEQFF,TGTGCCAGTAGTATAGCAGACAGGGTCAACAATGAGCAGTTCTTC
TRBD2,.,TRBV10-3,TRBJ2-5,CAISAGVTSGSQETQYF,TGTGCCATCAGTGCAGGGGTGACTAGCGGGAGTCAAGAGACCCAGTACTTC